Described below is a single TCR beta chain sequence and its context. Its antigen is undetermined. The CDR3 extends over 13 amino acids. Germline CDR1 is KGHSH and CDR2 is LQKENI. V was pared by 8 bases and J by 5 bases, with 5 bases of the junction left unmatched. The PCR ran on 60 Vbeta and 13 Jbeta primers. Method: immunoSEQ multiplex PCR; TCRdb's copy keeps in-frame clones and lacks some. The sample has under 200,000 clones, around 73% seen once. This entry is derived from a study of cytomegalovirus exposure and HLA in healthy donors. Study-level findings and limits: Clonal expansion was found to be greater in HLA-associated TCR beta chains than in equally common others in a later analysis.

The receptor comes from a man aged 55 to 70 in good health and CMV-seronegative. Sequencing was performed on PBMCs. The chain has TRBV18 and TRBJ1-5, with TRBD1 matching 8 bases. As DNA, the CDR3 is TGTGCCAGCCACAGGGGGGGAGATCAGCCCCAGCATTTT. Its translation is CASHRGGDQPQHF.